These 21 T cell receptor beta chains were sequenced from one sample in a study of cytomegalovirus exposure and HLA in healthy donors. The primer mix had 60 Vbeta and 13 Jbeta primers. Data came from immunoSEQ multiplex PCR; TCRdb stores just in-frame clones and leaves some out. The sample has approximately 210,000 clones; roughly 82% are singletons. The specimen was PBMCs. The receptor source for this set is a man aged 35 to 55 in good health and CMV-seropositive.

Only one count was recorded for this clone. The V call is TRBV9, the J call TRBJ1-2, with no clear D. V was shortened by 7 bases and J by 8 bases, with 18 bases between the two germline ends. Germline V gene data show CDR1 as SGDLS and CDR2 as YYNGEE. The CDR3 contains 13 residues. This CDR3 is CASGEFKGRGYTF. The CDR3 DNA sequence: TGTGCCAGCGGGGAGTTTAAGGGTCGCGGCTACACCTTC.

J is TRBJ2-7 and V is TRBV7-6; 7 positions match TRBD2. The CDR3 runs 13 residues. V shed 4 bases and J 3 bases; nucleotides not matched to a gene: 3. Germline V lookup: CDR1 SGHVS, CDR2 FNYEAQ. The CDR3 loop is CASSSRTSYEQYF. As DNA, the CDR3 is TGTGCCAGCAGCTCCCGGACTAGCTACGAGCAGTACTTC.

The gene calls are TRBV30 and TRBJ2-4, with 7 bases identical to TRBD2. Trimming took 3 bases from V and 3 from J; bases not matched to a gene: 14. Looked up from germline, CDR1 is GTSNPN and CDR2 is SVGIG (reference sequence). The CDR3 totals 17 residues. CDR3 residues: CAWRKIGEGGVKNIQYF. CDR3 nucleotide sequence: TGTGCCTGGAGGAAGATAGGGGAGGGAGGGGTCAAAAACATTCAGTACTTC.

In DNA form, the CDR3 reads TGTGCCAGCAGTTCGCAGGGGCTATTTTATGGCTACACCTTC. It specifies CASSSQGLFYGYTF. V is TRBV6-5 and J is TRBJ1-2, with D tentatively TRBD1 (6 bases). CDR1 is MNHEY and CDR2 is SVGAGI in the germline V gene. The CDR3 contains 14 residues. Trimming took 4 bases from V and 5 from J, leaving 14 bases between them.

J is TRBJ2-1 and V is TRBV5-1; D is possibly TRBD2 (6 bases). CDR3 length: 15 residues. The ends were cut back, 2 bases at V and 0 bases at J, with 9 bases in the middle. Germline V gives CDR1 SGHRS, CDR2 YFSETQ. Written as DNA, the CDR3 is TGCGCCAGCAGCTTTGGCGGGAACTCCTACAATGAGCAGTTCTTC. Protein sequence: CASSFGGNSYNEQFF.

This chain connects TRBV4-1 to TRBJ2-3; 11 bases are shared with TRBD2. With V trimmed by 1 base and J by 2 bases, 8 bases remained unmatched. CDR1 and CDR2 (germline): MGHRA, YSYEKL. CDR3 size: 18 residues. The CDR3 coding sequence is TGCGCCAGCAGCCAAGCCCAACTAGCGGGAGTTCCCACAGATACGCAGTATTTT. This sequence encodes CASSQAQLAGVPTDTQYF.

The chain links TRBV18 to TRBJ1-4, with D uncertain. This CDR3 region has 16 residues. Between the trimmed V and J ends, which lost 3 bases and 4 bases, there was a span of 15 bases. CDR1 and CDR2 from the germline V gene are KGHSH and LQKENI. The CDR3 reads CASSPTHQANNEKLFF. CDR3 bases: TGTGCCAGCTCACCCACTCACCAGGCCAATAATGAAAAACTGTTTTTT.

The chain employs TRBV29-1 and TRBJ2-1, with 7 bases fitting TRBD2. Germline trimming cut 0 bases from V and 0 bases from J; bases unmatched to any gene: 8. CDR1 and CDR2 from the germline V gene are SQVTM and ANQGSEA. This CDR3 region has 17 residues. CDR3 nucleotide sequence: TGCAGCGTTGAAGATCCGGCGGGAGCCAGCTCCTACAATGAGCAGTTCTTC. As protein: CSVEDPAGASSYNEQFF.

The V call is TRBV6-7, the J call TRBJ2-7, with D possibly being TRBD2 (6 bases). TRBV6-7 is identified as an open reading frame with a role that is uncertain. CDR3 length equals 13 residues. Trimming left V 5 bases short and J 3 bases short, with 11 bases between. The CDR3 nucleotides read TGTGCCAGCAGTCCCGGCGGGGTCTACGAGCAGTACGTC. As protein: CASSPGGVYEQYV.

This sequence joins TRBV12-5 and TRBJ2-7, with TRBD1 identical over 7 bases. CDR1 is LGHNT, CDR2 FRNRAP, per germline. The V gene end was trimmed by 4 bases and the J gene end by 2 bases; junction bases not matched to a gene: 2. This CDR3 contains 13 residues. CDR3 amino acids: CASGWDSPYEQYF. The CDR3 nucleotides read TGTGCTAGTGGTTGGGACAGTCCCTACGAGCAGTACTTC.

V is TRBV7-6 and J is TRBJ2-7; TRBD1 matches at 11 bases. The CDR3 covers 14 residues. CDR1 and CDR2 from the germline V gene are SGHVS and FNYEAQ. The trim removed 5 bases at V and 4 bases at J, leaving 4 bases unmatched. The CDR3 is CASSRGTGGYEQYV. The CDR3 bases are TGTGCCAGCAGCCGTGGGACAGGGGGATACGAGCAGTACGTC.

CDR3 sequence reads: CASSPNRGQGYNEQFF. The CDR3 DNA reads as TGTGCCAGCAGCCCAAACAGGGGGCAGGGCTACAATGAGCAGTTCTTC. This chain connects TRBV7-3 to TRBJ2-1; 9 bases are a match to TRBD1. The germline V gene encodes CDR1 SGHTA and CDR2 FQGTGA. V was pared by 5 bases and J by 3 bases, with 8 bases of the junction left unmatched. The CDR3 has 16 amino acids.

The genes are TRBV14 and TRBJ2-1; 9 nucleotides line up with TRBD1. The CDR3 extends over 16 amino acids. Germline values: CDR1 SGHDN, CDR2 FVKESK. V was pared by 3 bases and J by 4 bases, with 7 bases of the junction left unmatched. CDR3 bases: TGTGCCAGCAGCCACCCAACAGGGGGCGCGTACAATGAGCAGTTCTTC. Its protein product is CASSHPTGGAYNEQFF. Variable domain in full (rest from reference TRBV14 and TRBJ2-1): EAGVTQFPSHSVIEKGQTVTLRCDPISGHDNLYWYRRVMGKEIKFLLHFVKESKQDESGMPNNRFLAERTGGTYSTLKVQPAELEDSGVYFCASSHPTGGAYNEQFFGPGTRLTVL.

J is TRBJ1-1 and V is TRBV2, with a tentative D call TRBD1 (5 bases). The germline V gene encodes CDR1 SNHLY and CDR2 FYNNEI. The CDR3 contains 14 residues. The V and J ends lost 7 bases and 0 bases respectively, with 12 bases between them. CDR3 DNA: TGTGCCAGCATTCGGGACTTTATGAACACTGAAGCTTTCTTT. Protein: CASIRDFMNTEAFF.

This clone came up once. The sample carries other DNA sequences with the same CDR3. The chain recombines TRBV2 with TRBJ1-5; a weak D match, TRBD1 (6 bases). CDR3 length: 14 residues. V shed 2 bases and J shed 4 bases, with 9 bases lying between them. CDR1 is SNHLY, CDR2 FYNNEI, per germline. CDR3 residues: CASSERTVNQPQHF. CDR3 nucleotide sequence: TGTGCCAGCAGTGAAAGGACAGTTAATCAGCCCCAGCATTTT.

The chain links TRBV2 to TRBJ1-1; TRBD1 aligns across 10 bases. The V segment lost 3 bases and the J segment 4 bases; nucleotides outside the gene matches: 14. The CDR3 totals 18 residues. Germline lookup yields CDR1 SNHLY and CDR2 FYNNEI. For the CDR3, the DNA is TGTGCCAGCAGTGAGAGGGGACAGGGGATATACCGGAGCACTGAAGCTTTCTTT. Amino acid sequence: CASSERGQGIYRSTEAFF.

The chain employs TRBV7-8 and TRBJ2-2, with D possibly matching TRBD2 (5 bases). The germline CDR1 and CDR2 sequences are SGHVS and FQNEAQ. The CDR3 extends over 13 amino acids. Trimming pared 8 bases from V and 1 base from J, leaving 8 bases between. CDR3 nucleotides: TGTGCCAGCGAGCGGTTGAACACCGGGGAGCTGTTTTTT. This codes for CASERLNTGELFF.

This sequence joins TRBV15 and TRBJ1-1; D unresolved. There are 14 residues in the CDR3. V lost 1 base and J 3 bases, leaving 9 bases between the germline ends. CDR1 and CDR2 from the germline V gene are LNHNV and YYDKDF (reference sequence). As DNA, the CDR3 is TGTGCCACCAGCAGAGTTGTAGAGGACACTGAAGCTTTCTTT. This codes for CATSRVVEDTEAFF.

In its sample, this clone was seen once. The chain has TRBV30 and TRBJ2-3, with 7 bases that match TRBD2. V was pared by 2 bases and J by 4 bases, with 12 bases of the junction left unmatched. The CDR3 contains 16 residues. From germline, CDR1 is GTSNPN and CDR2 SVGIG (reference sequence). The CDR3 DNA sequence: TGTGCCTGGAGTTTTAACTTGGCGGGAGCCTCAGATACGCAGTATTTT. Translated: CAWSFNLAGASDTQYF.

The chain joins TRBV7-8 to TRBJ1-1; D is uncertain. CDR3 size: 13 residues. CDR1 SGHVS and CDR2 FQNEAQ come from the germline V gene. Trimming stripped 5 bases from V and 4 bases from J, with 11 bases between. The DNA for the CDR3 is TGTGCCAGCAGCCCCCCTTCGGGCACTGAAGCTTTCTTT. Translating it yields CASSPPSGTEAFF.

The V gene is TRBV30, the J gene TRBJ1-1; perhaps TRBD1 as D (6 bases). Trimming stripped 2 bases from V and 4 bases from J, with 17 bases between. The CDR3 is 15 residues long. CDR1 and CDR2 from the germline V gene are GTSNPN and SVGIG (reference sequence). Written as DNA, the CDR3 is TGTGCCTGGAGTCTCCAGGGCACCAGGGGCACTGAAGCTTTCTTT. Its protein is CAWSLQGTRGTEAFF.